This TCR beta chain was recovered during a study of T cell responses to AZD1222 COVID-19 vaccine. Overall study context: Pooling was applied to second doses at about 4 or about 12 weeks.

Regarding the study as a whole: The sample set comprised mostly white British donors with more females, and clonal diversity was possibly underestimated. No day 14 peak samples; only post-peak repertoires were characterized. Epitopes outside B.1.351 and B.1.1.7 mutated regions reportedly drew nearly half of spike TCRs.

Libraries were prepared by immunoSEQ multiplex PCR; TCRdb keeps only in-frame clonotypes and omits some of them. The repertoire holds around 67,000 clones, with about four fifths as singletons. In regard to this clone: The antigen remains undetermined.

Germline loops: CDR1 SGDLS, CDR2 YYNGEE. The V gene lost 4 bases and the J gene lost 4 bases, with 17 bases spanning the gap. CDR3 length equals 16 residues. Sequencing used peripheral blood, obtained on day 0 of AZD1222 vaccination. The TCR sequence derives from an adult in good health. The rearrangement uses TRBV9 and TRBJ2-2, with unresolved D. CDR3 sequence reads: CASSTLPETFTGELFF. The CDR3 DNA is TGTGCCAGCAGCACCCTCCCGGAAACCTTCACCGGGGAGCTGTTTTTT.